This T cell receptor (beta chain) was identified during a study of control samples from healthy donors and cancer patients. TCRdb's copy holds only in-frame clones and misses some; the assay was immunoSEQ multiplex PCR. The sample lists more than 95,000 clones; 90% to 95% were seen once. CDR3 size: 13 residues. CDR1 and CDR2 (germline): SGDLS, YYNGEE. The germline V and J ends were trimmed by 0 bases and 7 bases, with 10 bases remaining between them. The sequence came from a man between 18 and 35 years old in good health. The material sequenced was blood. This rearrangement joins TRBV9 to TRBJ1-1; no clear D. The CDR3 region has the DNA TGTGCCAGCAGCGTAGTCCCAGCCGGTGAAGCTTTCTTT. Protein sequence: CASSVVPAGEAFF. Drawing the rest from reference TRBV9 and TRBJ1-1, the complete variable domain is DSGVTQTPKHLITATGQRVTLRCSPRSGDLSVYWYQQSLDQGLQFLIQYYNGEERAKGNILERFSAQQFPDLHSELNLSSLELGDSALYFCASSVVPAGEAFFGQGTRLTVV.